This T cell receptor beta chain was identified in a study of blood T cell repertoires in COVID-19. Study background: Samples taken during acute and convalescent COVID-19 were collected in the United States, Italy and Spain. Sources were T cells, B-cell-depleted T cells, or PBMCs; the material itself was cDNA or gDNA.

The V and J ends lost 8 bases and 2 bases, in that order; junction bases with no gene match: 7. This CDR3 region has 14 residues. The germline V gene has CDR1 SGHRS and CDR2 YFSETQ. Methods used by the authors: Nucleated cell number was recorded as an estimate derived from reference gene primer amplification. Data came from immunoSEQ multiplex PCR; TCRdb stores just in-frame clones and leaves some out. V, J and clone size were drawn from that table, and D and trimming were deduced from the DNA. The sample lists fewer than 100,000 clones; roughly 87% were seen once. This receptor was identified in a man aged 45-65 years with acute or convalescent COVID-19. The sample comprised peripheral blood. V usage is TRBV5-1 and J usage is TRBJ2-7; 10 positions match TRBD1. CDR3 loop: CASTPGTGAYEQYF. The CDR3 nucleotides are TGCGCCAGTACCCCCGGGACAGGGGCCTACGAGCAGTACTTC.